The next 26 T cell receptor beta chains were all read from a single sample in a study of T cell repertoires in cytomegalovirus infection. TCRdb ran MiXCR on the reads and lists one entry per CDR3 protein. Of over 300,000 distinct CDR3 sequences in the sample, over 7.5% were seen once. The sample comprised PBMCs. The receptors stem from a human donor in good health (CMV status not recorded). Some clones in this sample may be carry-over from other donors' samples.

This clonotype appeared many times. This chain joins TRBV7-7 and TRBJ2-1, with 10 positions matching TRBD2. J gave up 7 bases and V 1 base, and 4 bases lay outside the gene matches. The CDR3 covers 15 residues. Germline V gene data show CDR1 as SSHAT and CDR2 as FNYEAQ (reference sequence). The CDR3 coding sequence is TGTGCCAGCAGCTTAGGAGCGGGGGGGCTTAATGAGCAGTTCTTC. Its translation: CASSLGAGGLNEQFF.

This clonotype was found a few times. The chain links TRBV7-2 to TRBJ2-7; D remains unclear. The germline V and J ends were trimmed by 2 bases and 8 bases, with 13 bases remaining between them. Germline CDR1 reads SGHTA; CDR2 reads FQGNSA. This CDR3 is 13 amino acids long. Here the CDR3 DNA reads TGTGCCAGCAGCTTAAAGGGTAGGGCCCAGCAGTACTTC. It codes for CASSLKGRAQQYF. Together with reference TRBV7-2 and TRBJ2-7, the CDR3 gives the full variable domain: GAGVSQSPSNKVTEKGKDVELRCDPISGHTALYWYRQSLGQGLEFLIYFQGNSAPDKSGLPSDRFSAERTGGSVSTLTIQRTQQEDSAVYLCASSLKGRAQQYFGPGTRLTVT.

This clonotype was counted at least ten times. The rearrangement joins TRBV7-2 to TRBJ1-2; 9 bases match TRBD1. There are 16 residues in the CDR3. Germline V gene lookup returns CDR1 SGHTA and CDR2 FQGNSA. The V segment lost 5 bases and the J segment 6 bases; nucleotides outside the gene matches: 13. CDR3 bases: TGTGCCAGCAGCGCACCCGCCTTACAGGGGGCGGATGGCTACACCTTC. It yields the protein CASSAPALQGADGYTF.

This clonotype has a handful of counts. This rearrangement joins TRBV5-4 to TRBJ2-2, with 9 bases lining up with TRBD2. With 4 bases clipped from V and 2 bases from J, the junction kept 12 bases outside the gene matches. This CDR3 spans 18 amino acids. The germline V gene has CDR1 SGHNT and CDR2 YYREEE (reference sequence). Here the CDR3 DNA reads TGTGCCAGCAGCCCGGCAGTCCTAGCGGGGACCAACACCGGGGAGCTGTTTTTT. Its translation: CASSPAVLAGTNTGELFF.

The DNA for the CDR3 is TGTGCCAGCAGCTTAGAGGGTCAACGGGGTACAGACATTCAGTACTTC. Amino acids: CASSLEGQRGTDIQYF. The chain couples TRBV7-2 to TRBJ2-4; a possible D gene is TRBD2 (5 bases). Germline V gene lookup returns CDR1 SGHTA and CDR2 FQGNSA. The CDR3 is 16 amino acids. V dropped 1 base and J dropped 8 bases, with 18 bases sitting between them.

This clonotype was picked up a small number of times. The V and J genes are TRBV28 and TRBJ1-2, with 10 bases that match TRBD1. This CDR3 comprises 16 residues. Germline assignment: CDR1 MDHEN and CDR2 SYDVKM. Trimming cost V 6 bases and J 2 bases; bases outside gene matches: 9. The CDR3 DNA is TGTGCCAGCAGAGATTTGGGGGGACAGGGGAACTATGGCTACACCTTC. This encodes CASRDLGGQGNYGYTF.

This clonotype was seen more than once but under ten times. The genes are TRBV20-1 and TRBJ1-1; no clear D. Germline CDR1 DFQATT, CDR2 SNEGSKA (reference sequence). The CDR3 is made up of 13 amino acids. Trimming removed 4 bases at V and 1 base at J, with 10 bases between. CDR3 sequence: CSATSRGNTEAFF. CDR3 sequence (DNA): TGCAGTGCTACCAGTCGGGGGAACACTGAAGCTTTCTTT.

At least ten counts were recorded for this clonotype. The chain joins TRBV12-3 or TRBV12-4 to TRBJ2-2; unclear D gene. This CDR3 spans 14 amino acids. Trimming took off 3 bases at V and 2 bases at J, with 7 bases between the two ends. Here the CDR3 reads CASSLTANTGELFF. CDR3 bases: TGTGCCAGCAGTTTGACCGCAAACACCGGGGAGCTGTTTTTT.

This clonotype was seen many times. CDR3 sequence: CASSLFYFGQGDHEQYF. CDR3 in DNA: TGTGCCAGCAGTTTATTTTACTTTGGACAGGGCGACCACGAGCAGTACTTC. This rearrangement joins TRBV2 to TRBJ2-7, with TRBD1 matching over 8 bases. With 5 bases clipped from V and 5 bases from J, the junction kept 17 bases outside the gene matches. The length of the CDR3 is 17 residues. Germline values: CDR1 SNHLY, CDR2 FYNNEI.

This clonotype occurred many times. The chain recombines TRBV7-3 with TRBJ1-1; the D gene is possibly TRBD1 (6 bases). The CDR3 contains 16 residues. V lost 1 base and J lost 5, with 17 bases in between. CDR1 and CDR2 from the germline V gene are SGHTA and FQGTGA. The CDR3 DNA sequence: TGTGCCAGCAGCTTAAGATCGCAGGGACAAGGGACTGAAGCTTTCTTT. Translated, it gives CASSLRSQGQGTEAFF.

The V and J genes are TRBV20-1 and TRBJ1-1, with D tentatively TRBD1 (5 bases). The CDR3 runs to 16 residues. Per the germline V gene, CDR1 is DFQATT and CDR2 is SNEGSKA (reference sequence). V lost 0 bases and J lost 2, with 16 bases in between. The CDR3 nucleotides are TGCAGTGCTAGAGATAGCCGGGGGGGGGTAAACACTGAAGCTTTCTTT. Its translation: CSARDSRGGVNTEAFF.

This chain connects TRBV7-2 to TRBJ2-2; no definite D call. Between the trimmed V and J ends, which lost 5 bases and 15 bases, there was a span of 22 bases. This CDR3 region has 14 residues. Looked up from germline, CDR1 is SGHTA and CDR2 is FQGNSA. The CDR3 DNA reads TGTGCCAGCAGCGCTCAGCGCAGGTACCTCCAATTGTTTTTT. Its translation: CASSAQRRYLQLFF.

In this sample, this clonotype turned up a few times. V is TRBV7-9 and J is TRBJ2-3; either TRBD1 or TRBD2 may supply D (6 bases each). The germline gives CDR1 SEHNR, CDR2 FQNEAQ (reference sequence). The CDR3 consists of 14 residues. The V gene lost 6 bases and the J gene lost 6 bases, with 16 bases spanning the gap. The CDR3 loop is CASRVAWGADTQYF. CDR3 sequence (DNA): TGTGCCAGCAGAGTGGCTTGGGGGGCTGATACGCAGTATTTT.

This clonotype was seen repeatedly, ten times or more. This chain uses TRBV7-9 with TRBJ2-3, with no clear D. The CDR3 is made up of 14 amino acids. CDR1 is SEHNR, CDR2 FQNEAQ, per germline (reference sequence). With 6 bases removed from V and 3 bases from J, the gap between germline ends came to 13 bases. The DNA of the CDR3 is TGTGCCAGCAGACACTGGGCAGAGACAGATACGCAGTATTTT. As protein: CASRHWAETDTQYF.

There are a few counts of this clonotype. This sequence joins TRBV6-2 or TRBV6-3 and TRBJ2-5; TRBD2 is a possible D gene (6 bases). V lost 2 bases and J lost 5, with 12 bases in between. Germline CDR1 MNHEY, CDR2 SVGEGT. CDR3 length equals 14 residues. The CDR3 nucleotides read TGTGCCAGCAGTTACGGGGGGATTGGGGAGACCCAGTACTTC. It translates to CASSYGGIGETQYF.

This clonotype was recorded many times. The rearrangement joins TRBV29-1 to TRBJ1-1; D is uncertain. This CDR3 spans 11 amino acids. Trimming removed 8 bases from V and 2 bases from J, with 9 bases in between. Germline lookup yields CDR1 SQVTM and CDR2 ANQGSEA. The DNA for the CDR3 is TGCAGCCTGCGTGGAAACACTGAAGCTTTCTTT. Amino acid sequence: CSLRGNTEAFF.

This clonotype was seen many times. This chain connects TRBV7-9 to TRBJ1-2; no reliable D call. V lost 3 bases and J lost 5, with 4 bases in between. Germline V CDR1 and CDR2: SEHNR, FQNEAQ (reference sequence). This CDR3 comprises 11 residues. The CDR3 is CASSFTYGYTF. DNA for the CDR3: TGTGCCAGCAGCTTTACGTATGGCTACACCTTC.

The table lists this clonotype with many counts. The rearrangement links TRBV7-8 to TRBJ1-1; D gene ambiguous. Germline-derived CDR1 and CDR2 are SGHVS and FQNEAQ. Trimming took off 5 bases at V and 6 bases at J, with 19 bases between the two ends. The CDR3 is 15 amino acids. In DNA form, the CDR3 reads TGTGCCAGCAGCGGCCTGGACCGATTCATCGCTGAAGCTTTCTTT. This translates into CASSGLDRFIAEAFF.

At least ten counts were recorded for this clonotype. V usage is TRBV29-1 and J usage is TRBJ1-2; D may be TRBD1 (5 bases). V was clipped by 5 bases and J by 4 bases, with 20 bases between them. The length of the CDR3 is 15 residues. Germline V CDR1 and CDR2: SQVTM, ANQGSEA. The CDR3: CSVSTGTGVFYGYTF. In DNA form, the CDR3 reads TGCAGCGTTTCAACCGGGACGGGGGTTTTCTATGGCTACACCTTC.

This clonotype was found a few times. The chain couples TRBV12-3 or TRBV12-4 to TRBJ1-1; D uncertain. The CDR3 is made up of 14 amino acids. V gave up 3 bases and J gave up 1 base, with 9 bases separating them. As DNA, the CDR3 is TGTGCCAGCAGTTTGGGAGGCCAGAACACTGAAGCTTTCTTT. Translating it yields CASSLGGQNTEAFF.

This clonotype has a single count. The rearrangement uses TRBV12-3 or TRBV12-4 and TRBJ1-1; 7 bases are shared with TRBD1. This CDR3 region has 14 residues. The trim removed 7 bases at V and 5 bases at J, leaving 10 bases unmatched. The DNA for the CDR3 is TGTGCCAGCATTCTACAGGGGATTCGGACTGAAGCTTTCTTT. Protein sequence: CASILQGIRTEAFF.

The V and J genes are TRBV11-3 and TRBJ2-2, with TRBD1 as a possible D gene (5 bases). CDR1 is SGHNT, CDR2 YENEEA, per germline. Trimming took 2 bases from V and 5 from J, leaving 15 bases between them. This CDR3 comprises 16 residues. Here the CDR3 DNA reads TGTGCCAGCAGCTTATATCAGGGTGTTCAGACCGGGGAGCTGTTTTTT. As protein: CASSLYQGVQTGELFF.

The V call is TRBV6-6, the J call TRBJ2-7; 9 nucleotides line up with TRBD1. Losses at the gene ends were 4 bases for V and 0 bases for J; bases not matched to a gene: 4. Per the germline V gene, CDR1 is MNHNY and CDR2 is SVGAGI (reference sequence). The CDR3 runs to 15 residues. In DNA, the CDR3 is TGTGCCAGCAGTTTACAGGGGGCCTTCTCCTACGAGCAGTACTTC. Encoded protein: CASSLQGAFSYEQYF.

This rearrangement joins TRBV15 to TRBJ1-5; D call uncertain. This CDR3 is 16 amino acids long. Deletions cut 3 bases from V and 5 bases from J, with 17 bases between. Looked up from germline, CDR1 is LNHNV and CDR2 is YYDKDF (reference sequence). CDR3 sequence reads: CATSRLRDIKDQPQHF. For the CDR3, the DNA is TGTGCCACCAGCAGGCTTAGGGATATAAAGGATCAGCCCCAGCATTTT. Drawing the rest from reference TRBV15 and TRBJ1-5, the complete variable domain is DAMVIQNPRYQVTQFGKPVTLSCSQTLNHNVMYWYQQKSSQAPKLLFHYYDKDFNNEADTPDNFQSRRPNTSFCFLDIRSPGLGDTAMYLCATSRLRDIKDQPQHFGDGTRLSIL.

This sequence joins TRBV11-2 and TRBJ2-1, with D possibly being TRBD1 (6 bases). Germline assignment: CDR1 SGHAT and CDR2 FQNNGV. The ends were cut back, 4 bases at V and 8 bases at J, with 18 bases in the middle. This CDR3 spans 15 amino acids. In DNA form, the CDR3 reads TGTGCCAGCAGCTCTCGTCGGTGGGGGCTCGATGAGCAGTTCTTC. Translated: CASSSRRWGLDEQFF. The whole variable domain, remainder taken from reference TRBV11-2 and TRBJ2-1, is EAGVAQSPRYKIIEKRQSVAFWCNPISGHATLYWYQQILGQGPKLLIQFQNNGVVDDSQLPKDRFSAERLKGVDSTLKIQPAKLEDSAVYLCASSSRRWGLDEQFFGPGTRLTVL.

This clonotype occurred many times. The gene calls are TRBV7-9 and TRBJ1-2; TRBD1 matches 8 bases. This CDR3 is 14 amino acids long. V shed 5 bases and J 6 bases; nucleotides not matched to a gene: 8. Germline V lookup: CDR1 SEHNR, CDR2 FQNEAQ (reference sequence). CDR3 residues: CASSIVDRAHGYTF. The CDR3, as DNA: TGTGCCAGCAGCATCGTGGACAGGGCCCATGGCTACACCTTC. The whole variable domain, filled in from reference TRBV7-9 and TRBJ1-2, reads DTGVSQNPRHKITKRGQNVTFRCDPISEHNRLYWYRQTLGQGPEFLTYFQNEAQLEKSRLLSDRFSAERPKGSFSTLEIQRTEQGDSAMYLCASSIVDRAHGYTFGSGTRLTVV.